The rows below give T cell receptor beta chains drawn from one sample of a study of OX40 agonist ivuxolimab in advanced cancers. Measured with immunoSEQ multiplex PCR; TCRdb has only the in-frame clones, and not every one. The sample carries tens of thousands of clones, just under 95% recorded once. Material: CD4+ or CD8+ T cells sorted from blood, obtained in a trial of the OX40 agonist ivuxolimab. The source of these receptors is an adult with an advanced solid tumor such as melanoma, head and neck, liver or kidney cancer. Both conserved end residues are part of each CDR3. The D gene is left open where the match is weak.

cdr3_nt: TGTGCCAGCAGCTTAGGGGTCCAGTTACCAGATACGCAGTATTTT
cdr3_aa: CASSLGVQLPDTQYF
j_call: TRBJ2-3
v_call: TRBV7-8
d_call: -

cdr3_nt: TGTGCCAGCAGTTACGAACTAGCCTACGAGCAGTACTTC
cdr3_aa: CASSYELAYEQYF
j_call: TRBJ2-7
v_call: TRBV6-6
d_call: -

cdr3_nt: TGTGCCTGGAACCTCAACGAGGCCAGTGAAGAGACCCAGTACTTC
cdr3_aa: CAWNLNEASEETQYF
j_call: TRBJ2-5
v_call: TRBV30
d_call: -

cdr3_nt: TGTGCCAGCAGTTACTCGATAACCATCTACGAGCAGTACTTC
cdr3_aa: CASSYSITIYEQYF
j_call: TRBJ2-7
v_call: TRBV6-5
d_call: -

cdr3_nt: TGTGCCAGCAGCGTAGAGTGGGCGGGAATCACAGATACGCAGTATTTT
cdr3_aa: CASSVEWAGITDTQYF
j_call: TRBJ2-3
v_call: TRBV9
d_call: -

cdr3_nt: TGTGCCTGGAGGTTTGAGGGCTCAAAGGCCAATGAGCAGTTCTTC
cdr3_aa: CAWRFEGSKANEQFF
j_call: TRBJ2-1
v_call: TRBV30
d_call: -

cdr3_nt: TGTGCCAGCAGCTTAGGACTAGCGGGAGCCGGGGAGCTGTTTTTT
cdr3_aa: CASSLGLAGAGELFF
j_call: TRBJ2-2
v_call: TRBV7-2
d_call: TRBD2

cdr3_nt: TGTGCCAGCAGCCGACCCACCCCTAGGGGGGAGAACACTGAAGCTTTCTTT
cdr3_aa: CASSRPTPRGENTEAFF
j_call: TRBJ1-1
v_call: TRBV11-3
d_call: -

cdr3_nt: TGTGCCAGCAGTTACTCACCGGGGAGCTCCTACAATGAGCAGTTCTTC
cdr3_aa: CASSYSPGSSYNEQFF
j_call: TRBJ2-1
v_call: TRBV6-5
d_call: -

cdr3_nt: TGTGCCAGCTACAGGGAGACGAACACTGAAGCTTTCTTT
cdr3_aa: CASYRETNTEAFF
j_call: TRBJ1-1
v_call: TRBV6-5
d_call: -

cdr3_nt: TGCGCCAGCAGCCAAGACTACGGGGCCGGGGAGCTGTTTTTT
cdr3_aa: CASSQDYGAGELFF
j_call: TRBJ2-2
v_call: TRBV4-3
d_call: -